Listed below are T cell receptor beta chains from one sample, sequenced in a study of blood T cell repertoires in COVID-19. The data were produced by immunoSEQ multiplex PCR, yet TCRdb's version contains in-frame clones alone and is incomplete. The sample holds nearly 35,000 clones, over 75% seen once. Source material: peripheral blood. These receptor sequences come from a human donor in a cohort sampled during active COVID-19. Both conserved end residues are part of each CDR3. Fields, in order: J gene, V gene, clone size, D gene, CDR3 DNA, CDR3 protein. The D gene is left open where the match is weak. Not all rows give a size; the values are once, few, many and, for expanded clones, a class.

J gene: TRBJ1-2; V gene: TRBV5-5; clone size: -; D gene: TRBD1; CDR3 DNA: TGTGCCAGCAGCTCGAGGGGGACAGACTATGGCTACACCTTC; CDR3 protein: CASSSRGTDYGYTF
J gene: TRBJ1-6; V gene: TRBV5-6; clone size: -; D gene: TRBD1; CDR3 DNA: TGTGCCAGCAGCTTGGGACAGGGACAAAATTCACCCCTCCACTTT; CDR3 protein: CASSLGQGQNSPLHF
J gene: TRBJ1-3; V gene: TRBV27; clone size: -; D gene: -; CDR3 DNA: TGTGCCAGCAGATCCACGGACAGCGCAGGAAACACCATATATTTT; CDR3 protein: CASRSTDSAGNTIYF
J gene: TRBJ1-2; V gene: TRBV28; clone size: -; D gene: -; CDR3 DNA: TGTGCCAGCTTTACAGGAGACTATGGCTACACCTTC; CDR3 protein: CASFTGDYGYTF
J gene: TRBJ2-4; V gene: TRBV9; clone size: -; D gene: TRBD1; CDR3 DNA: TGTGCCAGCAGCGTGGGGACAGGGGGCGATTACATTCAGTACTTC; CDR3 protein: CASSVGTGGDYIQYF
J gene: TRBJ2-3; V gene: TRBV7-7; clone size: once; D gene: TRBD2; CDR3 DNA: TGTGCTAGCAGCTTATTGTCGGGGGGGCCGGTGGCTACGCAGTATTTT; CDR3 protein: CASSLLSGGPVATQYF
J gene: TRBJ2-3; V gene: TRBV5-5; clone size: -; D gene: TRBD2; CDR3 DNA: TGTGCCAGCAGGTTACTAGCGGGGGGGATACCAGATACGCAGTATTTT; CDR3 protein: CASRLLAGGIPDTQYF
J gene: TRBJ2-3; V gene: TRBV10-3; clone size: -; D gene: TRBD1; CDR3 DNA: TGTGCCATCAGTGCGTTTGTTAGGACAGGGGCCCCAGATACGCAGTATTTT; CDR3 protein: CAISAFVRTGAPDTQYF
J gene: TRBJ2-7; V gene: TRBV5-4; clone size: -; D gene: TRBD2; CDR3 DNA: TGTGCCAGCAGCATTAGCGGGGTGCACTACGAGCAGTACTTC; CDR3 protein: CASSISGVHYEQYF
J gene: TRBJ1-1; V gene: TRBV10-2; clone size: -; D gene: -; CDR3 DNA: TGCGCCAGCAGTGGGACAGCCCCGAACACTGAAGCTTTCTTT; CDR3 protein: CASSGTAPNTEAFF
J gene: TRBJ1-4; V gene: TRBV10-3; clone size: -; D gene: -; CDR3 DNA: TGTGCCATAGGGGGAGTCGCTGAAAAACTGTTTTTT; CDR3 protein: CAIGGVAEKLFF
J gene: TRBJ2-3; V gene: TRBV11-2; clone size: -; D gene: -; CDR3 DNA: TGTGCCAGCAGCTTAGAACCGGGGTGGGCAGATACGCAGTATTTT; CDR3 protein: CASSLEPGWADTQYF
J gene: TRBJ2-7; V gene: TRBV6-2/TRBV6-3; clone size: -; D gene: TRBD2; CDR3 DNA: TGTGCCAGCAGTTACCGGCTAGCGGGGGGAACCTACGAGCAGTACTTC; CDR3 protein: CASSYRLAGGTYEQYF
J gene: TRBJ1-1; V gene: TRBV11-2; clone size: -; D gene: TRBD1; CDR3 DNA: TGTGCCAGCAGCTTAGGAGGGGGCGGAGAGAACACTGAAGCTTTCTTT; CDR3 protein: CASSLGGGGENTEAFF
J gene: TRBJ1-6; V gene: TRBV5-1; clone size: once; D gene: TRBD1; CDR3 DNA: TGCGCCAGCAGCCCAGAGGGGACAGATAATTCACCCCTCCACTTT; CDR3 protein: CASSPEGTDNSPLHF
J gene: TRBJ1-1; V gene: TRBV6-5; clone size: -; D gene: TRBD1; CDR3 DNA: TGTGCCAGCAGTTACGGGACAGGGTCTCTCGGCACTGAAGCTTTCTTT; CDR3 protein: CASSYGTGSLGTEAFF
J gene: TRBJ1-1; V gene: TRBV5-1; clone size: -; D gene: -; CDR3 DNA: TGCGCCAGCAGCTTACAGGGTCTGCGCACTGAAGCTTTCTTT; CDR3 protein: CASSLQGLRTEAFF
J gene: TRBJ1-3; V gene: TRBV15; clone size: once; D gene: -; CDR3 DNA: TGTGCCACCAGCAGAGATTACGCGGCGTACTCTGGAAACACCATATATTTT; CDR3 protein: CATSRDYAAYSGNTIYF
J gene: TRBJ1-2; V gene: TRBV3-1/TRBV3-2; clone size: -; D gene: TRBD1; CDR3 DNA: TGTGCCAGCAGCCGGACAGGGGCTTACTATGGCTACACCTTC; CDR3 protein: CASSRTGAYYGYTF
J gene: TRBJ2-7; V gene: TRBV19; clone size: -; D gene: TRBD1; CDR3 DNA: TGTGCCAGTAGTACCCACAGGGGGAGGACCTACGAGCAGTACTTC; CDR3 protein: CASSTHRGRTYEQYF
J gene: TRBJ2-5; V gene: TRBV19; clone size: -; D gene: -; CDR3 DNA: TGTGCCAGTAGTATAGGACTACAAGAGACCCAGTACTTC; CDR3 protein: CASSIGLQETQYF
J gene: TRBJ1-6; V gene: TRBV27; clone size: -; D gene: -; CDR3 DNA: TGTGCCAGCAGGTTTTATAGCGAGAGCTCCTATAATTCACCCCTCCACTTT; CDR3 protein: CASRFYSESSYNSPLHF
J gene: TRBJ2-3; V gene: TRBV29-1; clone size: -; D gene: -; CDR3 DNA: TGCAGCGTTGAAGATGGGCGGGGTACGCAGTATTTT; CDR3 protein: CSVEDGRGTQYF
J gene: TRBJ2-1; V gene: TRBV7-3; clone size: -; D gene: -; CDR3 DNA: TGTGCCAGCAGCTCTTCTAGCGTCGGTGAGCAGTTCTTC; CDR3 protein: CASSSSSVGEQFF